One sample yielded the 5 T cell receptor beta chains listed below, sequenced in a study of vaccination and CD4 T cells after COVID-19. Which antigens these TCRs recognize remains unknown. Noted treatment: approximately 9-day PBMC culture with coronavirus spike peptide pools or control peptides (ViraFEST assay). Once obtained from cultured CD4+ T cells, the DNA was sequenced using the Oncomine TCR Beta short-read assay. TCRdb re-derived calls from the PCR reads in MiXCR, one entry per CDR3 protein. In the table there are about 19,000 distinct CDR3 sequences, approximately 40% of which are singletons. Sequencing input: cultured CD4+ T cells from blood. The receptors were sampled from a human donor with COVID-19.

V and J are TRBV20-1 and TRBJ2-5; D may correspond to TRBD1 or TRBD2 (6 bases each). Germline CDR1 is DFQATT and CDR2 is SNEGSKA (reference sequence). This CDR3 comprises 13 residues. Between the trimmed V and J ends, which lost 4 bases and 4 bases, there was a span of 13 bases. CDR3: CSATGGMRETQYF. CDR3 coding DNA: TGCAGTGCTACCGGGGGCATGCGAGAGACCCAGTACTTC.

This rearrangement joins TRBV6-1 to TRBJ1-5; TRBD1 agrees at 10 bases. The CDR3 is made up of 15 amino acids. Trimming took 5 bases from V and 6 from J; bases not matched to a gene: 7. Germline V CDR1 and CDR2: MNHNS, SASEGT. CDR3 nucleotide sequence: TGTGCCAGCAGTCCTCGGGGGACAGGGGTTCAGCCCCAGCATTTT. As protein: CASSPRGTGVQPQHF.

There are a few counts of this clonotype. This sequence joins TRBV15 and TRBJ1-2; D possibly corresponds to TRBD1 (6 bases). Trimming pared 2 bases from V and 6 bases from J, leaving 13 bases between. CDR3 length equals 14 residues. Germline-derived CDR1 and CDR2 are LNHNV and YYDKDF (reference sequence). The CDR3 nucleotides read TGTGCCACCAGCAGACGGACAGTTTCGAATGGCTACACCTTC. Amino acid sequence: CATSRRTVSNGYTF.

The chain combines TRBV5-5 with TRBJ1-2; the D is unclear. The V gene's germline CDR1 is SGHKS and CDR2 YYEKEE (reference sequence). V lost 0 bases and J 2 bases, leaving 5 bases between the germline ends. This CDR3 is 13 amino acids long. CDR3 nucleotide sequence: TGTGCCAGCAGCTTGGCGGTGAACTATGGCTACACCTTC. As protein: CASSLAVNYGYTF.

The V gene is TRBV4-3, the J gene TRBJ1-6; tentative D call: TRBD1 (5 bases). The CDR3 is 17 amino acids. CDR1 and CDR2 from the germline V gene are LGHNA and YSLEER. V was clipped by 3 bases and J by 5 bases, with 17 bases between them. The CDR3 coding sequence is TGCGCCAGCAGCCACGACGGTGAGGGGCTCGATAATTCACCCCTCCACTTT. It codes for CASSHDGEGLDNSPLHF.